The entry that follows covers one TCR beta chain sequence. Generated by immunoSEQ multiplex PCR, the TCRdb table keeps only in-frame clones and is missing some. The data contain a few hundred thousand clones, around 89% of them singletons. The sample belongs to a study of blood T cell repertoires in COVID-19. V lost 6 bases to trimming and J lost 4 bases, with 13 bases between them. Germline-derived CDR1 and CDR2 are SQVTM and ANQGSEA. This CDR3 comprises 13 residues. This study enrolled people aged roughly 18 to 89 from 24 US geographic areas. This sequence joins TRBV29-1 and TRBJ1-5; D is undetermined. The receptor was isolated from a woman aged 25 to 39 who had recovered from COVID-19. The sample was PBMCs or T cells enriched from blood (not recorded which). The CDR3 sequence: CSVADTSNQPQHF. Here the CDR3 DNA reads TGCAGCGTGGCAGACACCTCGAATCAGCCCCAGCATTTT. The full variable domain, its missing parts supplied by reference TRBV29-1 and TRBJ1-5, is SAVISQKPSRDICQRGTSLTIQCQVDSQVTMMFWYRQQPGQSLTLIATANQGSEATYESGFVIDKFPISRPNLTFSTLTVSNMSPEDSSIYLCSVADTSNQPQHFGDGTRLSIL.